The present entry profiles one T cell receptor (beta chain) with its context. These data are taken from a study of blood T cell repertoires in COVID-19. CDR3 length: 17 residues. V was pared by 4 bases and J by 4 bases, with 18 bases between. CDR1 is SGDLS and CDR2 is YYNGEE in the germline V gene. Profiling relied on immunoSEQ multiplex PCR, and the TCRdb table lists in-frame clones only, not all of them. Found here are roughly 500,000 clones, about nine tenths of them singletons; the top ten hold 6.5% to 9.5%. The sequence was collected from a woman between 55 and 75 years old who had recovered from COVID-19. The V call is TRBV9, the J call TRBJ2-6; maybe TRBD1 (6 bases). The sequenced sample consisted of PBMCs or T cells enriched from blood (not recorded which). Written as DNA, the CDR3 is TGTGCCAGCAGCCCCCCAGGGGCTCCCCGCGGGGCCAACGTCCTGACTTTC. It encodes CASSPPGAPRGANVLTF.